The TCR beta chain described here comes from a study of metastatic and nonmetastatic thyroid tumors. Overall study context: Where malignant and benign thyroid patients were concerned, repertoires were compared across blood and tumor or nodule tissue.

Regarding the study as a whole: In both blood and tumor samples, TCR beta diversity was reported significantly higher for malignant than benign nodules.

There are many counts of this clone. The target antigen is unknown. No treatment of any kind had been given to any patient before thyroid surgery. CDR3 length: 15 amino acids. The V gene lost 6 bases and the J gene lost 1 base, with 10 bases spanning the gap. Original processing notes: Researchers built a distant-metastasis classifier for papillary thyroid cancer that drew on CDR3 differences across clinicopathological groups. TCRdb re-clonotyped the PCR reads through MiXCR. TCRdb assigned the V and J calls; the authors' analysis was not used. The sample contains tens of thousands of clones, around 15% of which appear only once.

Sequences were obtained from blood. The chain couples TRBV12-3 or TRBV12-4 to TRBJ2-6; D is possibly TRBD2 (5 bases). The clonotype comes from a male donor with papillary thyroid cancer or a benign thyroid nodule (not recorded which). Some clones in this sample may be carry-over from other donors' samples. The CDR3 DNA is TGTGCCAGCAGGGAAGCGGTTTCTGGGGCCAACGTCCTGACTTTC. This codes for CASREAVSGANVLTF.